Detailed here is one TCR beta chain. There are many counts of this clonotype. The antigen this receptor binds is unknown. No qualities accompany the bases; no much larger clone lies one base away. This specimen belongs to a study of neurological immune-mediated disorders (dated by TCRdb to the late 2010s). With respect to the entire study: Among the approximately 35 multiple sclerosis patients, about 31 had relapsing-remitting MS and 3 had secondary progressive MS. Peripheral blood TCR-beta repertoires from patients with HTLV-I-associated myelopathy (HAM/TSP), patients with multiple sclerosis, and healthy controls were compared in the study using UMI-based sequencing. The approximately 100 TCR-beta libraries included longitudinal samples, technical triplicates and paired sorted CD4+ and CD8+ T-cell subsets alongside PBMC samples. The cohort included 60 to 75 subjects: roughly 15 with HAM/TSP, roughly 34 with multiple sclerosis, and around 20 healthy controls. Study-wide conclusions, independent of this receptor: Across subjects, expanded clones never shared an identical CDR3 amino acid sequence, which suggests that the TCR-beta repertoires in every group were private. In a phylogenetic analysis, the repertoires of 18 out of 34 MS patients fell into a single cluster of related CDR3 sequences, pointing to a possible signature at the repertoire level. No association of the MS cluster with clinical or MRI features was observed, and the need for larger cohorts was stated by the authors. TCR clonal expansion was greatest in HAM/TSP patients and smallest in MS patients, who ranked below even healthy controls.

cDNA synthesis used template-switch 5'RACE with a primer carrying a 10-nucleotide random unique molecular identifier tagging each TCR transcript. Each sequencing run produced over 160 million TCR-beta sequences covering 15-18 subjects. The RNeasy kit was used for extraction of total RNA. The KAPA Real-time Library Amplification kit was used to amplify TCR-beta VDJ regions with primers targeting the TCR constant region and the 5'RACE anchor. A first PCR added sample indexes and Illumina adaptors, after which a second PCR increased the library yield. After purification with Ampure beads, the TCR product of roughly 650 bp was size-selected on a 2% E-gel SizeSelection system. Before pooling, library quality was assessed on a Bioanalyzer, concentration was determined with Qubit, and library quantification was performed with the Kapa Library Quantification kit. Paired-end 2 x 150 bp sequencing of the libraries was performed on an Illumina HiSeq 2500. To increase sequence diversity, roughly 24-31% phiX was spiked into each library pool. Regarding the original processing steps: Quality-filtered reads were processed with the UMI-based MiGEC pipeline, and over 75% of raw TCR sequences were removed by the MiGEC pipeline during error correction. IMGT germline references were used for aligning VDJ genes, and each clonotype was defined as a unique CDR3 amino acid sequence together with its V-J genes. Clonal expansion, Shannon diversity and CDR3 relatedness (CalcPairwiseDistances, ClusterSamples) were evaluated with VDJtools, and phylogenetic trees were built with CLCbio workbench. Expanded clones were defined as having at least 8 unique UMIs, based on coefficient-of-variation modelling across technical triplicates. TCRdb reprocessed the public reads (quality trimming at Q25 with fastp, clone calling with MiXCR) and kept in-frame beta chains. Entries that share a CDR3 protein sequence are merged under the most common genes and DNA. In this record, the V and J calls reflect TCRdb's handling and not the investigators' own analysis. The sample table records 120,000 or so distinct CDR3 sequences; roughly 3.4% of these occur just once. 1% to 1.5% of the sample is taken by the ten largest.

The CDR3 holds 15 amino acids from the cysteine to the phenylalanine. Just CDR3 DNA is preserved here, 45 bases in frame from base 1. V is trimmed back by 6 bases and J by 6 bases, and the junction contains 9 bases that no gene match accounts for. From a lookup of the germline V gene, CDR1 and CDR2 are MNHEY and SVGAGI. For the unsorted PBMC libraries, 2 million PBMCs were stored in RNAlater at -80 degrees C until RNA extraction and were used to generate the libraries. The multiple sclerosis patients were enrolled in a US clinical protocol that used magnetic resonance imaging to evaluate disease progression. Peripheral blood underwent Ficoll-Hypaque density gradient centrifugation to isolate PBMCs, which were then cryopreserved in liquid nitrogen.

The specimen was PBMCs. The sequence was obtained from a woman aged 25 to 39 with multiple sclerosis. The rearranged chain carries TRBV6-5 and TRBJ2-1, with 9 middle bases fitting TRBD1. The CDR3 region reads CASRTDRGSSNEQFF. The sequence in DNA is TGTGCCAGCAGAACCGACAGGGGGAGTTCCAATGAGCAGTTCTTC.